This T cell receptor beta chain was found in a study of blood T cell repertoires in COVID-19. Repertoires were generated with immunoSEQ multiplex PCR, while TCRdb's copy carries only in-frame clones and drops some. The sample consists of 200,000 to 250,000 clones, 88% of them appearing once. This clone was recorded a few times. This receptor was identified in a man between 18 and 29 years old with active or convalescent COVID-19. The source material was peripheral blood.

CDR3 protein: CASSDTGQPQHF. In DNA form, the CDR3 reads TGTGCCAGCAGTGATACGGGTCAGCCCCAGCATTTT. The chain combines TRBV2 with TRBJ1-5, with D unresolved. V lost 3 bases and J 6 bases, leaving 6 bases between the germline ends. Germline V lookup: CDR1 SNHLY, CDR2 FYNNEI. The CDR3 covers 12 residues.